This record looks at one TCR beta chain sequence and its context. Germline V gene data show CDR1 as LGHDT and CDR2 as YNNKEL (reference sequence). The CDR3 has 17 amino acids. With 4 bases removed from V and 4 bases from J, the gap between germline ends came to 22 bases. The data stem from a study of Ad26.COV2.S vaccination and SARS-CoV-2 variants. The data were produced by immunoSEQ multiplex PCR, yet TCRdb's version contains in-frame clones alone and is incomplete. The repertoire includes 300,000 to 450,000 clones, about 92% of them detected once, and 3.5% to 4.5% sits in the top ten. Sequenced here: peripheral blood, sampled after recovery from COVID-19. The source of this sequence is a human donor who had recovered from COVID-19. The chain couples TRBV3-1 (or the pseudogene TRBV3-2) to TRBJ1-2; D gene uncertain. The chain's CDR3 is CASSPRPGRAALYGYTF. The CDR3 nucleotides read TGTGCCAGCAGCCCTAGACCCGGTCGGGCAGCGCTCTATGGCTACACCTTC.